This T cell receptor (beta chain) came from a study of regulatory T cells in long-lasting Graves disease. Regarding time point: newly diagnosed GD, antithyroid drugs for less than 3 months. RNA from PBMCs was the source of the TCR library. iRepertoire HTBI primers and Arm-PCR of CDR3 regions built TCR beta libraries. One entry per CDR3 protein results from TCRdb running MiXCR on the multiplex PCR reads. The table records 680,000 or so distinct CDR3 sequences, 15% to 20% of them present only once. This clonotype was seen at least ten times. The germline V gene encodes CDR1 MDHEN and CDR2 SYDVKM. V was pared by 1 base and J by 6 bases, with 9 bases between. This CDR3 has 13 amino acids. These data were also reused for a study on T cells in Graves' hyperthyroidism and ophthalmopathy. That study reports: With a duration under 2 months, the hyperthyroidism was newly diagnosed in patients aged 18 to 65. Diagnoses were established using clinical symptoms, serum thyroxine and TRAb, thyroid ultrasound and orbital computed tomography. Peripheral blood also featured most of the thyroid clonotypes expanded above 0.001. For ophthalmopathy, model prediction preceded onset by a median about 6 months.

The chain recombines TRBV28 with TRBJ1-1, with a possible D match to TRBD1 (6 bases). This receptor was identified in a woman between 25 and 40 years old with Graves disease. Here the sequenced sample was peripheral blood mononuclear cells (PBMCs), taken at new diagnosis, from a patient treated with antithyroid drugs. CDR3 coding DNA: TGTGCCAGCAGTTTATCAGGGGCCCCTGAAGCTTTCTTT. Its translation: CASSLSGAPEAFF.